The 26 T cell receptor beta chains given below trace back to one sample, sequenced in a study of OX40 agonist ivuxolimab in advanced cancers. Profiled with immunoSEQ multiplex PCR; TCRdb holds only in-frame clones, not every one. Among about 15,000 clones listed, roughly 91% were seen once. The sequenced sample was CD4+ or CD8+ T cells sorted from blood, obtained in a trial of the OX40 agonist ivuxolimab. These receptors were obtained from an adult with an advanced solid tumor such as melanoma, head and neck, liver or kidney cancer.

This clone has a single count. CDR3 in amino acids: CASSSPGQAPGRIQYF. For the CDR3, the DNA is TGCGCCAGCAGCTCCCCGGGACAGGCCCCGGGTCGCATTCAGTACTTC. The rearrangement links TRBV4-1 to TRBJ2-4; TRBD1 agrees at 8 bases. This CDR3 is 16 amino acids long. J lost 9 bases, V lost 5 bases, and 15 bases had no gene match. CDR1 is MGHRA, CDR2 YSYEKL, per germline.

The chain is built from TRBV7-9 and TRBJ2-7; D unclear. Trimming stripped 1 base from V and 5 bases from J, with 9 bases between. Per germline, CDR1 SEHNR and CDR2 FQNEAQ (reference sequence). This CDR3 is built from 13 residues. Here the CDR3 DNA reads TGTGCCAGCAGCTTAGGTGGGGTAAACGAGCAGTACTTC. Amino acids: CASSLGGVNEQYF.

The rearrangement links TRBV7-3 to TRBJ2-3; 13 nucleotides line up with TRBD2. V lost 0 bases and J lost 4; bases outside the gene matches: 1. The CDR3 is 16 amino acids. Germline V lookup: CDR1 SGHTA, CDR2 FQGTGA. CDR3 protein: CASSLTGLAGADTQYF. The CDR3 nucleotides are TGTGCCAGCAGCTTAACCGGACTAGCGGGAGCAGATACGCAGTATTTT.

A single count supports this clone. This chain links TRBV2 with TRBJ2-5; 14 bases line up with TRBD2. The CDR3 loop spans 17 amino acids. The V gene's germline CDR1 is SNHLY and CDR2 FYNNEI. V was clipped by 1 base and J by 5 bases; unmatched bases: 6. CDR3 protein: CASSEGGLAGDLETQYF. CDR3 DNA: TGTGCCAGCAGTGAAGGGGGACTAGCGGGAGATTTGGAGACCCAGTACTTC. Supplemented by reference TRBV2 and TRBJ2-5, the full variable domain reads EPEVTQTPSHQVTQMGQEVILRCVPISNHLYFYWYRQILGQKVEFLVSFYNNEISEKSEIFDDQFSVERPDGSNFTLKIRSTKLEDSAMYFCASSEGGLAGDLETQYFGPGTRLLVL.

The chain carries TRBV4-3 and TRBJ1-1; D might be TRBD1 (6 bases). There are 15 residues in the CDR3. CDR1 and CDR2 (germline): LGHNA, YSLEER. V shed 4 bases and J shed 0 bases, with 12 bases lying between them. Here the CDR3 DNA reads TGCGCCAGCAGCCCGGCCGGGACACTGAACACTGAAGCTTTCTTT. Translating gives CASSPAGTLNTEAFF.

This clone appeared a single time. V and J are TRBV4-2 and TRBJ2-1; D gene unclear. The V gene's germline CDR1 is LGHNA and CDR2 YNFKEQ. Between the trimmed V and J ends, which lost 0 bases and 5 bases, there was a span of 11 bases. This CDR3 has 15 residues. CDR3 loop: CASSQDFPRDNEQFF. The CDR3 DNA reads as TGTGCCAGCAGCCAAGATTTTCCTAGAGACAATGAGCAGTTCTTC.

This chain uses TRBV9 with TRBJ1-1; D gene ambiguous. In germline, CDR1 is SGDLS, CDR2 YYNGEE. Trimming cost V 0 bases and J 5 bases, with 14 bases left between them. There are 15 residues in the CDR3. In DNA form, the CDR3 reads TGTGCCAGCAGCGTAGTTGGTCGGATGGGTACTGAAGCTTTCTTT. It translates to CASSVVGRMGTEAFF.

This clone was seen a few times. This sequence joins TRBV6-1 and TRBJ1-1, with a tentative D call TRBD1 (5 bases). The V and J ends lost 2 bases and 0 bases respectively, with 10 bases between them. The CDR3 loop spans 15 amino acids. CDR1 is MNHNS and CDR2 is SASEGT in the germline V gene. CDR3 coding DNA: TGTGCCAGCAGTGAAAAGACAGCAATGAACACTGAAGCTTTCTTT. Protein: CASSEKTAMNTEAFF.

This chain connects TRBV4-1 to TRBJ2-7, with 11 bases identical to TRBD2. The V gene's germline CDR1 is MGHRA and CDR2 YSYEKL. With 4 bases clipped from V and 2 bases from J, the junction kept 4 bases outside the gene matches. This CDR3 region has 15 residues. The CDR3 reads CASSLVAGGPYEQYF. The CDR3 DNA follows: TGCGCCAGCAGCCTTGTAGCGGGAGGGCCCTACGAGCAGTACTTC.

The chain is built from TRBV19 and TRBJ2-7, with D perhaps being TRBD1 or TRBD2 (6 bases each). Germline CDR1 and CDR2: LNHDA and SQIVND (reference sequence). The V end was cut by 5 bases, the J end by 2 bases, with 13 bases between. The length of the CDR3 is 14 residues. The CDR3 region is CASSGSGGAYEQYF. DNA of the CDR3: TGTGCCAGTAGTGGATCCGGGGGCGCCTACGAGCAGTACTTC. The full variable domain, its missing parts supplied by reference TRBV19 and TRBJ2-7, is DGGITQSPKYLFRKEGQNVTLSCEQNLNHDAMYWYRQDPGQGLRLIYYSQIVNDFQKGDIAEGYSVSREKKESFPLTVTSAQKNPTAFYLCASSGSGGAYEQYFGPGTRLTVT.

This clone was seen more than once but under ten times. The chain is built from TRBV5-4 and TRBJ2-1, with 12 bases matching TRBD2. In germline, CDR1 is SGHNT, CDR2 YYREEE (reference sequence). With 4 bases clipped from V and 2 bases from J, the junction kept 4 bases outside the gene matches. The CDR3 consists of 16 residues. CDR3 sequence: CASSPSSGGAYNEQFF. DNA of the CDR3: TGTGCCAGCAGCCCGTCTAGCGGGGGGGCCTACAATGAGCAGTTCTTC.

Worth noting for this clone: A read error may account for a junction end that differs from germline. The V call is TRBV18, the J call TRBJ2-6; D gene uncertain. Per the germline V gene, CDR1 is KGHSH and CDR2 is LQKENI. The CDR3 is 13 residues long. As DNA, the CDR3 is TGTGCCAGCTCACCTTCTGCGGCCAACGTCCTGACTTTC. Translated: CASSPSAANVLTF.

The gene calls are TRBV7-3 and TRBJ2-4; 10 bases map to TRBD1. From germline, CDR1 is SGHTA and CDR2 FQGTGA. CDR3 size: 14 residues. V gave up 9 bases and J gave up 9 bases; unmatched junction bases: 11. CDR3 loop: CASSSRQGATIQYF. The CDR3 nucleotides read TGTGCCAGTAGTTCCAGACAGGGGGCCACCATTCAGTACTTC.

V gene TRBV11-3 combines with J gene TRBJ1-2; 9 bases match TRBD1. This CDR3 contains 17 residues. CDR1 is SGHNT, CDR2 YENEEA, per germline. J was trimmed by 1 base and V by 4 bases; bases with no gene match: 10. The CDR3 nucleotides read TGTGCCAGCAGCTCAACAGGGGGCAGGGGGTATAACTATGGCTACACCTTC. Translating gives CASSSTGGRGYNYGYTF.

The CDR3 coding sequence is TGTGCCAGCAGCTTTAGCACAGATACGCAGTATTTT. It codes for CASSFSTDTQYF. The J gene is TRBJ2-3, the V gene TRBV5-8; D is undetermined. The V gene lost 2 bases and the J gene lost 0 bases, with 1 base spanning the gap. This CDR3 has 12 residues. The germline CDR1 and CDR2 sequences are SGHTS and YDEGEE.

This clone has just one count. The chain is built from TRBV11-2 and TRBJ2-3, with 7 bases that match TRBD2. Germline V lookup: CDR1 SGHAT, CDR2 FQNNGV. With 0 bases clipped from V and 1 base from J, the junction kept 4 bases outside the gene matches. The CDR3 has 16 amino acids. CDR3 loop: CASSLDVRGGTDTQYF. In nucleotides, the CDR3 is TGTGCCAGCAGCTTAGACGTTCGGGGGGGCACAGATACGCAGTATTTT.

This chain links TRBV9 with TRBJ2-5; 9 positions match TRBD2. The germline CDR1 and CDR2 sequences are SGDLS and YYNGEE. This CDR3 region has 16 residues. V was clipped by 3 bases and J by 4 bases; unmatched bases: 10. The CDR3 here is CASSALISGSAETQYF. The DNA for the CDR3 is TGTGCCAGCAGCGCCCTAATTAGCGGGAGTGCAGAGACCCAGTACTTC.

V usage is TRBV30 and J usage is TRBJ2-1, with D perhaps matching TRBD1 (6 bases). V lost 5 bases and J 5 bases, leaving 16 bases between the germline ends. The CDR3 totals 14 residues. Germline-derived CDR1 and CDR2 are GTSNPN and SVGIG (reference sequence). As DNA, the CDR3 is TGTGCCTGGTTAGGGGGTTGGCCCCACAATGAGCAGTTCTTC. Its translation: CAWLGGWPHNEQFF.

The DNA of the CDR3 is TGTGCCAGCAGTTGGACTAGCGGTAGCACAGATACGCAGTATTTT. Its translation is CASSWTSGSTDTQYF. This chain joins TRBV6-6 and TRBJ2-3; 10 bases agree with TRBD2. The CDR3 is 15 amino acids. CDR1 is MNHNY and CDR2 is SVGAGI in the germline V gene (reference sequence). With 4 bases clipped from V and 0 bases from J, the junction kept 1 base outside the gene matches.

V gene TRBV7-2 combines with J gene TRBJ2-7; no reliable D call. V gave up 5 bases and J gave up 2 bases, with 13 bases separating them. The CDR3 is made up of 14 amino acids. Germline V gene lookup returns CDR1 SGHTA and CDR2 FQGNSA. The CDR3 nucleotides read TGTGCCAGCAGCCCTCTCCCAGGACCCTACGAGCAGTACTTC. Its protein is CASSPLPGPYEQYF.

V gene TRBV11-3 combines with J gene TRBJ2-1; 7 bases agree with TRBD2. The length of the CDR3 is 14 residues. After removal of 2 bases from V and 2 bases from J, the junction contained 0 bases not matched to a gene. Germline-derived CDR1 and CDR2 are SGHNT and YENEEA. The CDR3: CASSLRGAYNEQFF. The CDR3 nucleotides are TGTGCCAGCAGCTTACGGGGGGCCTACAATGAGCAGTTCTTC. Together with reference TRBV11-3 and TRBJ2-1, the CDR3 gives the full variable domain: EAGVVQSPRYKIIEKKQPVAFWCNPISGHNTLYWYLQNLGQGPELLIRYENEEAVDDSQLPKDRFSAERLKGVDSTLKIQPAELGDSAVYLCASSLRGAYNEQFFGPGTRLTVL.

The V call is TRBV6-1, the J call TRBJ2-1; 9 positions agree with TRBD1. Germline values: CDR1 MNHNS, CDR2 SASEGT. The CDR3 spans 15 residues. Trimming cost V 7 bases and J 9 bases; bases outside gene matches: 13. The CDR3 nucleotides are TGTGCCAGCACCCCCCGGGGACAGGGTTTGCGTGAGCAGTTCTTC. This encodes CASTPRGQGLREQFF.

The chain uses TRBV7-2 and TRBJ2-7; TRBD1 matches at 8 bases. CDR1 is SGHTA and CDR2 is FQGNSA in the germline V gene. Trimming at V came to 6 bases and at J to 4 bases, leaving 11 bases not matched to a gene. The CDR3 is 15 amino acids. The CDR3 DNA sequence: TGTGCCAGCAGTTCTGGACAGGGAGGTGGTTACGAGCAGTACTTC. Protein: CASSSGQGGGYEQYF. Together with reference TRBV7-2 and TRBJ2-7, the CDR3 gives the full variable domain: GAGVSQSPSNKVTEKGKDVELRCDPISGHTALYWYRQSLGQGLEFLIYFQGNSAPDKSGLPSDRFSAERTGGSVSTLTIQRTQQEDSAVYLCASSSGQGGGYEQYFGPGTRLTVT.

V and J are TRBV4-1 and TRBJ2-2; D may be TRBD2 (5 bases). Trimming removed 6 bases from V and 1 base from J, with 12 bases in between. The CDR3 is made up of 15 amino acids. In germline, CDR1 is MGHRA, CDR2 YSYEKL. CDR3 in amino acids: CASSRADLNTGELFF. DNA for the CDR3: TGCGCCAGCAGTCGAGCGGACTTGAACACCGGGGAGCTGTTTTTT.

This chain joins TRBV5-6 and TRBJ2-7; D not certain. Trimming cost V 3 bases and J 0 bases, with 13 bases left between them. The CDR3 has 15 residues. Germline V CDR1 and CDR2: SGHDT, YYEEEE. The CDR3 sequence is CASSSPRLLSYEQYF. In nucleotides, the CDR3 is TGTGCCAGCAGCTCCCCGAGGTTACTCTCCTACGAGCAGTACTTC. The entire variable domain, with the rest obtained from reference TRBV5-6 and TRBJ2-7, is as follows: DAGVTQSPTHLIKTRGQQVTLRCSPKSGHDTVSWYQQALGQGPQFIFQYYEEEERQRGNFPDRFSGHQFPNYSSELNVNALLLGDSALYLCASSSPRLLSYEQYFGPGTRLTVT.

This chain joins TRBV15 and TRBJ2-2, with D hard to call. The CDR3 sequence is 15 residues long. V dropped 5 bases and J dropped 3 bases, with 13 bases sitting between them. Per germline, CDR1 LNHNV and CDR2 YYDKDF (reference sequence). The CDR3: CATSQSGRDTGELFF. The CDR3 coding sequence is TGTGCCACCAGCCAGTCGGGCAGAGACACCGGGGAGCTGTTTTTT.